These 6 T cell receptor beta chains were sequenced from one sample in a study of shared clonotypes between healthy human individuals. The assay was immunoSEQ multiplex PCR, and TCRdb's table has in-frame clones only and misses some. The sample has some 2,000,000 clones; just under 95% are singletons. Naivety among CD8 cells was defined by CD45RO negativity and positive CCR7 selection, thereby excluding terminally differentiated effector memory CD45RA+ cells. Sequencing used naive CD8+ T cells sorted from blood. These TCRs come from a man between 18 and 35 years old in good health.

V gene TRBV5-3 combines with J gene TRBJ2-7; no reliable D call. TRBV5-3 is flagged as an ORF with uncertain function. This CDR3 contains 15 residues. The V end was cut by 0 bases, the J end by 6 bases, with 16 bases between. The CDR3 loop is CARSLVCSLSGEQYF. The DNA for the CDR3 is TGTGCCAGAAGCTTGGTCTGCTCCCTATCGGGCGAGCAGTACTTC.

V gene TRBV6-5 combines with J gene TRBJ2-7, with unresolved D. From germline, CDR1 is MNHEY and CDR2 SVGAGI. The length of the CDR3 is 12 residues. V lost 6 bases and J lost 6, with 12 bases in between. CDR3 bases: TGTGCCAGCAGACCCCAGCCGGGCGAGCAGTACTTC. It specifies CASRPQPGEQYF.

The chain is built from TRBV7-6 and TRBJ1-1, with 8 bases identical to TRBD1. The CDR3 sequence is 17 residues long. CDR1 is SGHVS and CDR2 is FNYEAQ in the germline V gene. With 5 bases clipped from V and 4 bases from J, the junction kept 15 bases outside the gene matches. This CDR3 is CASSHIILGQGSTEAFF. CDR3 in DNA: TGTGCCAGCAGCCACATAATACTAGGACAGGGCAGCACTGAAGCTTTCTTT.

The chain's CDR3 is CASSPGWGSNQPQHF. In DNA form, the CDR3 reads TGTGCCAGCAGCCCTGGTTGGGGGAGCAATCAGCCCCAGCATTTT. The chain combines TRBV27 with TRBJ1-5, with TRBD1 as a possible D gene (5 bases). Trimming left V 6 bases short and J 1 base short, with 13 bases between. The length of the CDR3 is 15 residues. Germline V gene lookup returns CDR1 MNHEY and CDR2 SMNVEV (reference sequence).

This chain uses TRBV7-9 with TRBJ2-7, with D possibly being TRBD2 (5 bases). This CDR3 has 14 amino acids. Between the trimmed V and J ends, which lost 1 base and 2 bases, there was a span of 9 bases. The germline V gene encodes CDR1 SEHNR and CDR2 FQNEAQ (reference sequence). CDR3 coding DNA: TGTGCCAGCAGCTTAGTGGGAGAGACCTACGAGCAGTACTTC. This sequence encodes CASSLVGETYEQYF.

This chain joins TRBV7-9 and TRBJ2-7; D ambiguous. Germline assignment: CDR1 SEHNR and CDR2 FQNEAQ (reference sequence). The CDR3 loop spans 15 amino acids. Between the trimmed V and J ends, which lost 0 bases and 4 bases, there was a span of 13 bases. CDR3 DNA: TGTGCCAGCAGCTTAGCGTATGGGGTGAATTACGAGCAGTACTTC. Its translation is CASSLAYGVNYEQYF.